This passage covers 26 T cell receptor beta chains from one sample sequenced in a study of siplizumab effects on memory and regulatory T cells. This table comes from immunoSEQ multiplex PCR, and its TCRdb copy is limited to in-frame clones, with some not included. Of 100,000 or so clones in the sample, approximately 94% were seen once. Sequenced sample: Tregs sorted from blood. The origin of the receptors is a human donor in good health.

This clone was recorded only once. The chain couples TRBV5-1 to TRBJ2-1; TRBD2 agrees at 12 bases. This CDR3 region has 15 residues. Losses at the gene ends were 3 bases for V and 9 bases for J; bases not matched to a gene: 7. Germline-derived CDR1 and CDR2 are SGHRS and YFSETQ. The CDR3 spells CASSSRLAGEGEQFF. In DNA form, the CDR3 reads TGCGCCAGCAGCTCCCGACTAGCGGGAGAGGGTGAGCAGTTCTTC.

The chain links TRBV2 to TRBJ2-3; TRBD1 matches 8 bases. Germline lookup yields CDR1 SNHLY and CDR2 FYNNEI. The trim removed 4 bases at V and 5 bases at J, leaving 2 bases unmatched. CDR3 length: 13 residues. In nucleotides, the CDR3 is TGTGCCAGCAGTGGGACAGGGATAGATACGCAGTATTTT. Translated, it gives CASSGTGIDTQYF.

The genes are TRBV9 and TRBJ2-3; unclear D gene. The germline V and J ends were trimmed by 1 base and 10 bases, with 10 bases remaining between them. The CDR3 spans 12 residues. CDR1 and CDR2 (germline): SGDLS, YYNGEE. The CDR3, as DNA: TGTGCCAGCAGCGTATCTGGAGCTCCGCAGTATTTT. Protein product: CASSVSGAPQYF.

The gene calls are TRBV29-1 and TRBJ1-1; D gene uncertain. V lost 0 bases and J lost 0, with 11 bases in between. CDR1 is SQVTM, CDR2 ANQGSEA, per germline. CDR3 size: 15 residues. CDR3 sequence reads: CSVEDGVILNTEAFF. The CDR3 region has the DNA TGCAGCGTTGAAGATGGGGTTATATTGAACACTGAAGCTTTCTTT.

V usage is TRBV7-9 and J usage is TRBJ1-5; 9 positions match TRBD1. Looked up from germline, CDR1 is SEHNR and CDR2 is FQNEAQ (reference sequence). Trimming cost V 2 bases and J 6 bases; bases outside gene matches: 5. This CDR3 spans 15 amino acids. The CDR3 coding sequence is TGTGCCAGCAGCTTATCGGGACAGGGTCCTCAGCCCCAGCATTTT. Encoded protein: CASSLSGQGPQPQHF.

The CDR3 sequence: CASMIGGGMTDTQYF. Here the CDR3 DNA reads TGTGCCAGCATGATTGGGGGCGGGATGACAGATACGCAGTATTTT. The gene calls are TRBV2 and TRBJ2-3; tentatively, D is TRBD1 or TRBD2 (6 bases each). CDR1 is SNHLY, CDR2 FYNNEI, per germline. The CDR3 contains 15 residues. The V gene lost 7 bases and the J gene lost 3 bases, with 17 bases spanning the gap.

The chain is built from TRBV30 and TRBJ2-3; D unclear. The CDR3 has 16 amino acids. Germline-derived CDR1 and CDR2 are GTSNPN and SVGIG (reference sequence). V dropped 0 bases and J dropped 2 bases, with 15 bases sitting between them. The CDR3 spells CAWSVRGSRYTDTQYF. The CDR3 DNA reads TGTGCCTGGAGTGTACGCGGTAGCAGATACACAGATACGCAGTATTTT.

The chain couples TRBV5-4 to TRBJ2-7; tentative D call: TRBD2 (7 bases). Germline-derived CDR1 and CDR2 are SGHNT and YYREEE (reference sequence). V was clipped by 4 bases and J by 0 bases, with 20 bases between them. The CDR3 is 17 amino acids. The DNA for the CDR3 is TGTGCCAGCAGCCTACGAGGGGGGGCCGGAAGCTCCTACGAGCAGTACTTC. Its protein product is CASSLRGGAGSSYEQYF.

CDR3 region: CASSTGSRKNIQYF. CDR3 nucleotides: TGTGCCAGCAGTACAGGTTCGCGAAAAAACATTCAGTACTTC. This chain links TRBV28 with TRBJ2-4, with a tentative D call TRBD1 (5 bases). Germline V CDR1 and CDR2: MDHEN, SYDVKM. V lost 5 bases and J lost 4, with 12 bases in between. CDR3 size: 14 residues.

The V gene is TRBV7-3, the J gene TRBJ2-3; 8 bases map to TRBD2. CDR1 and CDR2 (germline): SGHTA, FQGTGA. CDR3 length equals 15 residues. V lost 5 bases, J lost 13 bases, and 17 bases stayed unmatched. The CDR3 DNA reads TGTGCCAGCAGCCCGACGGGGGGTAGCGGGGATTCAAAGTATTTT. Translation: CASSPTGGSGDSKYF.

J is TRBJ2-7 and V is TRBV5-1; possible D gene TRBD2, 5 bases. The V gene's germline CDR1 is SGHRS and CDR2 YFSETQ. The CDR3 extends over 13 amino acids. Trimming shortened V by 6 bases and J by 3 bases, and 13 bases separated the two germline ends. This CDR3 reads CASMGVVNYEQYF. The CDR3 coding sequence is TGCGCCAGCATGGGAGTGGTCAACTACGAGCAGTACTTC.

J is TRBJ1-1 and V is TRBV27; D gene ambiguous. Deletions cut 1 base from V and 3 bases from J, with 15 bases between. This CDR3 contains 16 residues. Germline assignment: CDR1 MNHEY and CDR2 SMNVEV (reference sequence). The DNA for the CDR3 is TGTGCCAGCAGTTTATTTGGGCAGATCGAGTACACTGAAGCTTTCTTT. Translated: CASSLFGQIEYTEAFF.

This clone was found once. This chain connects TRBV6-6 to TRBJ1-1; 7 positions match TRBD1. The CDR3 is made up of 15 amino acids. Germline CDR1 and CDR2: MNHNY and SVGAGI (reference sequence). V shed 4 bases, J shed 1 base, and the junction held 6 bases outside the gene matches. CDR3 nucleotide sequence: TGTGCCAGCAGTTCTCACAGGGGCTGGAACACTGAAGCTTTCTTT. Its protein product is CASSSHRGWNTEAFF.

Only one count was recorded for this clone. This chain links TRBV5-6 with TRBJ2-7; D gene ambiguous. With 4 bases removed from V and 2 bases from J, the gap between germline ends came to 19 bases. Germline V gene lookup returns CDR1 SGHDT and CDR2 YYEEEE. The CDR3 is made up of 16 amino acids. CDR3 sequence reads: CASSPTGGWATYEQYF. In nucleotides, the CDR3 is TGTGCCAGCAGCCCAACGGGTGGATGGGCAACCTACGAGCAGTACTTC. Supplemented by reference TRBV5-6 and TRBJ2-7, the full variable domain reads DAGVTQSPTHLIKTRGQQVTLRCSPKSGHDTVSWYQQALGQGPQFIFQYYEEEERQRGNFPDRFSGHQFPNYSSELNVNALLLGDSALYLCASSPTGGWATYEQYFGPGTRLTVT.

This clone turned up a few times. The V gene is TRBV30, the J gene TRBJ1-1; D is unclear. The CDR3 runs 13 residues. CDR1 and CDR2 (germline): GTSNPN, SVGIG (reference sequence). The V and J ends lost 0 bases and 4 bases respectively, with 9 bases between them. Here the CDR3 reads CAWSVRASTEAFF. As DNA, the CDR3 is TGTGCCTGGAGTGTAAGGGCCAGCACTGAAGCTTTCTTT.

This chain uses TRBV11-3 with TRBJ2-1; D call uncertain. The CDR3 has 12 amino acids. V was shortened by 2 bases and J by 10 bases, with 9 bases between the two germline ends. CDR1 and CDR2 (germline): SGHNT, YENEEA. The CDR3 DNA is TGTGCCAGCAGCTTAACTGGACGAGAGCAGTTCTTC. This codes for CASSLTGREQFF.

The CDR3 is CASGTGFSSPLHF. In DNA form, the CDR3 reads TGTGCCAGCGGAACAGGGTTTAGCTCACCCCTCCACTTT. V is TRBV6-5 and J is TRBJ1-6; TRBD1 might be the D (6 bases). Germline V gene sequence: CDR1 MNHEY, CDR2 SVGAGI. This CDR3 spans 13 amino acids. V was shortened by 8 bases and J by 10 bases, with 15 bases between the two germline ends.

The rearrangement joins TRBV12-5 to TRBJ2-2; unclear D gene. This CDR3 is 17 amino acids long. Trimming removed 1 base from V and 4 bases from J, with 16 bases in between. Germline CDR1 and CDR2: LGHNT and FRNRAP. As DNA, the CDR3 is TGTGCTAGTGGTTTGGCATTGGGCGGAATATCCACCGGGGAGCTGTTTTTT. The encoded protein is CASGLALGGISTGELFF. The full variable domain, in which reference TRBV12-5 and TRBJ2-2 provide the parts outside the CDR3, is DARVTQTPRHKVTEMGQEVTMRCQPILGHNTVFWYRQTMMQGLELLAYFRNRAPLDDSGMPKDRFSAEMPDATLATLKIQPSEPRDSAVYFCASGLALGGISTGELFFGEGSRLTVL.

V and J are TRBV28 and TRBJ1-3; D is undetermined. Germline CDR1 is MDHEN and CDR2 is SYDVKM. The germline V and J ends were trimmed by 5 bases and 0 bases, with 8 bases remaining between them. There are 14 residues in the CDR3. CDR3 region: CASSLGLSGNTIYF. CDR3 sequence (DNA): TGTGCCAGCAGTCTAGGGCTCTCTGGAAACACCATATATTTT.

The chain is built from TRBV20-1 and TRBJ1-1, with unresolved D. The CDR3 has 10 amino acids. Germline V lookup: CDR1 DFQATT, CDR2 SNEGSKA (reference sequence). The germline V and J ends were trimmed by 2 bases and 4 bases, with 2 bases remaining between them. The CDR3 protein is CSARITEAFF. The CDR3 nucleotides are TGCAGTGCTAGAATCACTGAAGCTTTCTTT.

The chain links TRBV6-6 to TRBJ2-3; TRBD1 might be the D (5 bases). The CDR3 contains 16 residues. Germline lookup yields CDR1 MNHNY and CDR2 SVGAGI (reference sequence). V shed 3 bases and J shed 0 bases, with 13 bases lying between them. DNA of the CDR3: TGTGCCAGCAGTTATAGGGTAACAGGAAGCACAGATACGCAGTATTTT. It encodes CASSYRVTGSTDTQYF.

The chain joins TRBV19 to TRBJ1-6; D may be TRBD1 (6 bases). The CDR3 loop spans 16 amino acids. Germline V CDR1 and CDR2: LNHDA, SQIVND (reference sequence). The ends were cut back, 3 bases at V and 11 bases at J, with 20 bases in the middle. CDR3 nucleotide sequence: TGTGCCAGTAGTATCCTTGCAAAAACAGGGCGGGCACCCCTCCACTTT. Translation gives CASSILAKTGRAPLHF.

Only one count was recorded for this clone. The chain is built from TRBV11-3 and TRBJ1-3; 7 nucleotides align to TRBD1. CDR3 length: 15 residues. Germline CDR1 reads SGHNT; CDR2 reads YENEEA. V was pared by 3 bases and J by 1 base, with 3 bases of the junction left unmatched. The CDR3 loop reads CASSLGQSSGNTIYF. CDR3 coding DNA: TGTGCCAGCAGCTTGGGACAGTCGTCTGGAAACACCATATATTTT.

V and J are TRBV21-1 and TRBJ2-7; whether TRBD1, the table's D call, matches the DNA was not checked. TRBV21-1 is a recognized pseudogene. The CDR3 has 13 residues. The CDR3: CASSQGHPYEQYF. In DNA, the CDR3 is TGTGCCAGCAGCCAGGGCCACCCCTACGAGCAGTACTTC.

The chain recombines TRBV7-8 with TRBJ2-1; no firm D call. The CDR3 spans 18 residues. Germline CDR1 SGHVS, CDR2 FQNEAQ. Trimming removed 1 base from V and 0 bases from J, with 16 bases in between. The CDR3 protein is CASSLGQRTWSSYNEQFF. The CDR3 DNA reads as TGTGCCAGCAGCTTAGGGCAGCGTACCTGGAGCTCCTACAATGAGCAGTTCTTC.

V usage is TRBV6-5 and J usage is TRBJ1-3; D is uncertain. Germline assignment: CDR1 MNHEY and CDR2 SVGAGI. CDR3 length: 13 residues. The V end was cut by 5 bases, the J end by 0 bases, with 5 bases between. The CDR3 nucleotides read TGTGCCAGCAGTCAGAGCTCTGGAAACACCATATATTTT. Translating gives CASSQSSGNTIYF.